This T cell receptor beta chain was documented in a study of regulatory T cells in long-lasting Graves disease. Study conclusions and caveats: Possibly, accuracy suffered from the small sample size.

Trimming took 6 bases from V and 2 from J, leaving 16 bases between them. Germline values: CDR1 DFQATT, CDR2 SNEGSKA (reference sequence). CDR3 length: 14 residues. This clonotype occurred a few times. Its antigen remains unidentified. As to time point: newly diagnosed GD, antithyroid drugs for less than 3 months. Generation of the TCR library employed RNA extracted from PBMCs. iRepertoire HTBI primers and Arm-PCR of CDR3 regions built TCR beta libraries. TCRdb called the multiplex PCR reads again in MiXCR, with one record for every CDR3 protein. The profile shows 350,000 to 550,000 distinct CDR3 sequences, roughly 15% of them singletons. This sample also appeared in a second study, on T cells in Graves' hyperthyroidism and ophthalmopathy. In that study: Pregnant or lactating patients were excluded, as were those with uncontrolled infection or other autoimmune disease. The HTBI primer set served for first-round RT-PCR of the TCR CDR3. Most clonotypes expanded in thyroid above 0.001 were likewise present in blood.

The receptor was derived from a woman under 30 with Graves disease. The specimen was peripheral blood mononuclear cells (PBMCs), collected at new diagnosis, from a patient treated with antithyroid drugs. This chain uses TRBV20-1 with TRBJ1-2; tentative D call: TRBD1 (5 bases). The CDR3 here is CSATSGTANYGYTF. CDR3 coding DNA: TGCAGTGCAACGTCCGGGACGGCGAACTATGGCTACACCTTC.